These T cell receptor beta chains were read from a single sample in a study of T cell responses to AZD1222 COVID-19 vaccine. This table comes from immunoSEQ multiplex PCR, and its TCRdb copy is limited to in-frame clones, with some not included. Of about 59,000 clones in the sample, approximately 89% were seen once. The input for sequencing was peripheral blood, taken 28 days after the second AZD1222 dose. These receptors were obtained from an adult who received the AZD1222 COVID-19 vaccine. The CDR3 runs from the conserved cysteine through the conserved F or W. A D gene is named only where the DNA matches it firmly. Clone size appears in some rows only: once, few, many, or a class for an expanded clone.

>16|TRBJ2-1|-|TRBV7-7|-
TGTGCCAGCAGCTTAGCATCCAACACACCATACAATGAGCAGTTCTTC
CASSLASNTPYNEQFF
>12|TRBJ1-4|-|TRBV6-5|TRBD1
TGTGCCAGCCTAAGACAGGGGGAAAAACTGTTTTTT
CASLRQGEKLFF
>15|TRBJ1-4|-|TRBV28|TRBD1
TGTGCCAGCAGTCCCATTAACAGGGGGCTAGAAAAACTGTTTTTT
CASSPINRGLEKLFF
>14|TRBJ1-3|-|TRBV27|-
TGTGCCAGCAGTTTATCGGCCGGTGCGAACACCATATATTTT
CASSLSAGANTIYF
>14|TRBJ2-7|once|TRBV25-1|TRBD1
TGTGCCAGCAGTATAGGACAGGTTTCCTACGAGCAGTACTTC
CASSIGQVSYEQYF
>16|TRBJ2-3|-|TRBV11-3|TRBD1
TGTGCCAGCAGCCCAGGACAGGGTTCCGGCACAGATACGCAGTATTTT
CASSPGQGSGTDTQYF
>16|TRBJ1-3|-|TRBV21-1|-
TGTGCCAGCAGACCCCATAACAGGGAGGGTTCGGACACCATATATTTT
CASRPHNREGSDTIYF
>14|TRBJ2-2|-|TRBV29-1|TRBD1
TGCAGCGTCTACGGGACAGCGAACACCGGGGAGCTGTTTTTT
CSVYGTANTGELFF
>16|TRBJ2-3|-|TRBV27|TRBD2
TGTGCCAGCAGTAATTGGGCGGGAGGGCGAGGAGATACGCAGTATTTT
CASSNWAGGRGDTQYF
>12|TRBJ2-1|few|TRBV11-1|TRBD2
TGTGCCAGCAGAAATCCTAGCGGTGAGCAGTTCTTC
CASRNPSGEQFF
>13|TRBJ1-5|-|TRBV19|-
TGTGCCAGTTGGGGGGAGAGGTTACAGCCCCAGCATTTT
CASWGERLQPQHF
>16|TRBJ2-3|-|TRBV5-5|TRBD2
TGTGCCAGCAGCTCCCTAACTAGCGGGAGGTTCGATACGCAGTATTTT
CASSSLTSGRFDTQYF
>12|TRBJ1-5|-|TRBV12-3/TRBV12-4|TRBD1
TGTGCCAGCAGTCCGGGACAGGGGAGCAGGCATTTT
CASSPGQGSRHF
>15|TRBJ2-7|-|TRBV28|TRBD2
TGTGCCAGCAGACCCCTAGCGGGGGGCTCTTACGAGCAGTACTTC
CASRPLAGGSYEQYF
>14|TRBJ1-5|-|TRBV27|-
TGTGCCAGCAGTTTATCGAGATCAGGGTCCCCCCAGCATTTT
CASSLSRSGSPQHF
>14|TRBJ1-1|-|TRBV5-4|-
TGTGCCAGCAGCTTGGTACGGGGGGGGACTGAAGCTTTCTTT
CASSLVRGGTEAFF
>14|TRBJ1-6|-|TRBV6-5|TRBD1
TGTGCCAGCACCGCGACAGGGGATAATTCACCCCTCCACTTT
CASTATGDNSPLHF
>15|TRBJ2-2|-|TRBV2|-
TGTGCCAGCAGGGATCAGGGAGCTGGAGCCGGGGAGCTGTTTTTT
CASRDQGAGAGELFF
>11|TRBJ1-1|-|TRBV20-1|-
TGCAGTGCGTTGCCTTGGACTGAAGCTTTCTTT
CSALPWTEAFF
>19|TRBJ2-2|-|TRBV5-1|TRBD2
TGCGCCAGCAGCCCGGGAGGCCCGCGGGGCGGGAGTTTTACCGGGGAGCTGTTTTTT
CASSPGGPRGGSFTGELFF
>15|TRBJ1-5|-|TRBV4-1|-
TGCGCCAGCAGCCAAACCCCGGGGAGCGATCAGCCCCAGCATTTT
CASSQTPGSDQPQHF
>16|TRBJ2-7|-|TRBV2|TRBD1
TGTGCCAGCAGTGAAATAGGGCGACAGGGTACCTACGAGCAGTACTTC
CASSEIGRQGTYEQYF
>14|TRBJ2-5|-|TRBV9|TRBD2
TGTGCCAGCAGCGTTTCCGGGACTAAAGAGACCCAGTACTTC
CASSVSGTKETQYF
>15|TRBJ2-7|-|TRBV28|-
TGTGCCAGCAGTCTCCCCGTTGCGGGGACCTACGAGCAGTACTTC
CASSLPVAGTYEQYF
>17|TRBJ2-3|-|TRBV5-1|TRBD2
TGCGCCAGCAGCTACCGGGGACTAGCGGGGACCACAGATACGCAGTATTTT
CASSYRGLAGTTDTQYF
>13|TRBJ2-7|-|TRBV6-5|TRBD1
TGTGCCAGCAGGGCCGGGACAGGGGCCGAGCAGTACTTC
CASRAGTGAEQYF
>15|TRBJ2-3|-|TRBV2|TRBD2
TGTGCCAGCAAAGTAGCGGGGGCAACCACAGATACGCAGTATTTT
CASKVAGATTDTQYF
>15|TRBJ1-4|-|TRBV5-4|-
TGTGCCAGCAGCTTGGGGTCTTCAACTAATGAAAAACTGTTTTTT
CASSLGSSTNEKLFF
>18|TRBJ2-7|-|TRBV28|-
TGTGCCAGCAGACCCTCTCCTACGGCCGCCGCGGGTACGGGCGAGCAGTACTTC
CASRPSPTAAAGTGEQYF
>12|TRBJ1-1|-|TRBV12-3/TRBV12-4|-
TGTGCCAGCAGTTTACAATACACTGAAGCTTTCTTT
CASSLQYTEAFF
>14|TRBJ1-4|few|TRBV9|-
TGTGCCAGCAGCGTAGGGGTAGGAGTAGAAAAACTGTTTTTT
CASSVGVGVEKLFF
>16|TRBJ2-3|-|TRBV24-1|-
TGTGCCACCAGTGATAGACGGGGCGAGTGGTTAGATACGCAGTATTTT
CATSDRRGEWLDTQYF
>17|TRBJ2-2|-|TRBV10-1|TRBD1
TGCGCCAGCAGTGAGTCGCCGGGACAGACGGAAGCCGGGGAGCTGTTTTTT
CASSESPGQTEAGELFF
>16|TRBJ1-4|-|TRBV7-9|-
TGTGCCAGCAGCTTATTGGGGATGACAACTAATGAAAAACTGTTTTTT
CASSLLGMTTNEKLFF
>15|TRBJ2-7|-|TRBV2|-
TGTGCCAGCAGTGAAGACGGTGGATTCTCCTACGAGCAGTACTTC
CASSEDGGFSYEQYF
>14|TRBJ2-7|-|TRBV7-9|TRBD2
TGTGCCAGCAGCCGTAGCGGGCGTAACTCCGAGCAGTACTTC
CASSRSGRNSEQYF
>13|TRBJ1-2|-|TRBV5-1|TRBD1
TGCGCCAGCAGCTTGGGGACAGGGGCAGGCTACACCTTC
CASSLGTGAGYTF